The rows below give T cell receptor beta chains drawn from one sample of a study of shared clonotypes between healthy human individuals. The protocol was immunoSEQ multiplex PCR, while the TCRdb copy is restricted to in-frame clones and leaves out a portion. The sample carries 740,000 or so clones, around 73% recorded once. What was sequenced was memory CD4+ T cells sorted from blood. The receptors here all came from a woman aged 30 to 39 in good health. Each CDR3 is given with its conserved first and last residue. The D gene is left open where the match is weak. The size field is filled for only some rows; it gives once, few, many or a size class.

v_gene	d_gene	j_gene	abundance	CDR3nt	CDR3aa
TRBV28	NA	TRBJ2-2	NA	TGTGCCAGCAGCCCCGGCCATGCGAACACCGGGGAGCTGTTTTTT	CASSPGHANTGELFF
TRBV28	NA	TRBJ2-7	few	TGTGCCAGCAGTAGGGAGGTCGGGTACGAGCAGTACTTC	CASSREVGYEQYF
TRBV7-2	NA	TRBJ2-2	NA	TGTGCCAGCAGCTCAACCAGGACATTTAACACCGGGGAGCTGTTTTTT	CASSSTRTFNTGELFF
TRBV19	TRBD1	TRBJ1-5	NA	TGTGCCAGCGGACAGGGCGGCAATCAGCCCCAGCATTTT	CASGQGGNQPQHF
TRBV28	NA	TRBJ1-2	NA	TGTGCCAGCAGTTTTCCGGCGAACTATGGCTACACCTTC	CASSFPANYGYTF
TRBV5-1	NA	TRBJ2-5	NA	TGCGCCAGCAGCTTGTCGGGGGACCCGACAGGGACCCAGTACTTC	CASSLSGDPTGTQYF
TRBV10-3	NA	TRBJ1-2	NA	TGTGCCATCAGTGAGTCTAACTATGGCTACACCTTC	CAISESNYGYTF
TRBV6-5	TRBD2	TRBJ2-2	NA	TGTGCCAGCAGTACATCGGGAGGGAACACCGGGGAGCTGTTTTTT	CASSTSGGNTGELFF
TRBV27	NA	TRBJ2-7	many	TGTGCCAGCAGTCAACAGGGAGCCCTCTACGAGCAGTACTTC	CASSQQGALYEQYF
TRBV21-1	NA	TRBJ1-1	NA	TGTGCCAGCAGCATAGGCCATCGAAACACTGAAGCTTTCTTT	CASSIGHRNTEAFF
TRBV19	NA	TRBJ2-5	few	TGTGCCAGTAGTCAAAGAGAGACCCAGTACTTC	CASSQRETQYF
TRBV5-1	TRBD1	TRBJ1-3	NA	TGCGCCAGCCACCCCGGGACAGATGGAAACACCATATATTTT	CASHPGTDGNTIYF
TRBV7-9	TRBD1	TRBJ2-2	NA	TGTGCCAGCAGACGACAGGGGAACACCGGGGAGCTGTTTTTT	CASRRQGNTGELFF
TRBV28	TRBD1	TRBJ1-1	NA	TGTGCCAGCAGTGCAAACAGGGGGCTGAGCACTGAAGCTTTCTTT	CASSANRGLSTEAFF
TRBV5-4	NA	TRBJ2-1	NA	TGTGCCAGCAGCTCTCGTTCAGGTGGGAATGAGCAGTTCTTC	CASSSRSGGNEQFF
TRBV7-2	TRBD2	TRBJ2-6	NA	TGTGCCAGCAGCTTAGCCCCGGGACTACCTGGGGCCAACGTCCTGACTTTC	CASSLAPGLPGANVLTF
TRBV7-8	TRBD2	TRBJ2-2	NA	TGTGCCAGCAGCTTAGGGGAAGCGGGAGGGCGCACCGGGGAGCTGTTTTTT	CASSLGEAGGRTGELFF
TRBV30	NA	TRBJ1-1	NA	TGTGCCTGGAGCCGGTCGCTGGGGGGCCTGAACACTGAAGCTTTCTTT	CAWSRSLGGLNTEAFF
TRBV30	TRBD1	TRBJ1-3	once	TGTGCCTGGAGTGTGGGGACAGTTTGGAACACCATATATTTT	CAWSVGTVWNTIYF
TRBV7-2	NA	TRBJ1-1	NA	TGTGCCAGCAGCTTAGGCCAGTTGGGGACGACTGAAGCTTTCTTT	CASSLGQLGTTEAFF
TRBV4-1	TRBD1	TRBJ2-4	NA	TGCGCCAGCAGCCTACTCAGGACAGGATCCAAAAACATTCAGTACTTC	CASSLLRTGSKNIQYF
TRBV5-1	NA	TRBJ1-1	few	TGCGCCAGCAGCTTGGATCGGACAACGAACACTGAAGCTTTCTTT	CASSLDRTTNTEAFF
TRBV29-1	NA	TRBJ2-1	few	TGCAGCGTTGATGGGCTAGCTGGGCGAACCAGGGAGCAGTTCTTC	CSVDGLAGRTREQFF
TRBV15	NA	TRBJ2-7	once	TGTGCCACCAGCAGACCCAGGGGGGCGGGGGAGCAGTACTTC	CATSRPRGAGEQYF
TRBV2	NA	TRBJ2-1	few	TGTGCCACAAGACGGGAAGCGGGCTACACCTACAATGAGCAGTTCTTC	CATRREAGYTYNEQFF
TRBV19	NA	TRBJ1-5	NA	TGTGCCAGTACAGAGAATAGCAATCAGCCCCAGCATTTT	CASTENSNQPQHF
TRBV4-1	NA	TRBJ1-4	few	TGCGCCAGCAGCCAAGTCCCAAGGCCTACAACTAATGAAAAACTGTTTTTT	CASSQVPRPTTNEKLFF
TRBV6-1	NA	TRBJ1-3	NA	TGTGCCAGCAGTGATCCCCGGACCTCTGGAAACACCATATATTTT	CASSDPRTSGNTIYF
TRBV2	NA	TRBJ2-1	NA	TGTGCCAGCAGTGAACGTCACAATGAGCAGTTCTTC	CASSERHNEQFF
TRBV6-1	TRBD1	TRBJ2-1	NA	TGTGCCAGCAACAGGGGGCCCTTCAATGAGCAGTTCTTC	CASNRGPFNEQFF
TRBV20-1	NA	TRBJ1-4	NA	TGCAGTGTCAAGCGAGGCGAAAAACTGTTTTTT	CSVKRGEKLFF
TRBV29-1	NA	TRBJ1-5	NA	TGCAGCGTTGTTGCAGGGACTAGCAATCAGCCCCAGCATTTT	CSVVAGTSNQPQHF
TRBV6-5	NA	TRBJ2-3	few	TGTGCCAGCAGTTACGTAGGAAGCACAGATACGCAGTATTTT	CASSYVGSTDTQYF
TRBV6-1	TRBD2	TRBJ2-4	NA	TGTGCCAGCAGCCGACTAGCGGGAGGGAAAAACATTCAGTACTTC	CASSRLAGGKNIQYF
TRBV29-1	NA	TRBJ1-2	few	TGCAGCGCCTTGTACCCAGCTAACTATGGCTACACCTTC	CSALYPANYGYTF
TRBV7-8	TRBD1	TRBJ1-1	NA	TGTGCCAGCAGTTACCAGGACAGGCGCTTGAACACTGAAGCTTTCTTT	CASSYQDRRLNTEAFF
TRBV25-1	NA	TRBJ2-7	NA	TGTGCCAGCAGTGACGTTGGAGAGCAGTACTTC	CASSDVGEQYF
TRBV5-4	TRBD1	TRBJ2-1	NA	TGTGCCAGCAGCGCCGACAGGGCCTCCTACAATGAGCAGTTCTTC	CASSADRASYNEQFF
TRBV28	NA	TRBJ1-1	many	TGTGCCAGCAGTTCAAAACAGCGGAACACTGAAGCTTTCTTT	CASSSKQRNTEAFF
TRBV2	NA	TRBJ1-1	NA	TGTGCCAGCAGTGGACCGATCCCCCAGATAATGAACACTGAAGCTTTCTTT	CASSGPIPQIMNTEAFF
TRBV10-3	NA	TRBJ1-3	NA	TGTGCCATCAGCACAAGCACCTCTGGAAACACCATATATTTT	CAISTSTSGNTIYF
TRBV9	NA	TRBJ2-2	NA	TGTGCCAGCAGCGTCAGGGGGGACGGGGAGCTGTTTTTT	CASSVRGDGELFF
TRBV5-1	TRBD2	TRBJ2-3	NA	TGCGCCAGCAGCCTGGGACTAGCGGAATTCACAGATACGCAGTATTTT	CASSLGLAEFTDTQYF
TRBV29-1	NA	TRBJ2-1	NA	TGCAGCGTTGAAGATCGACGTAGCGGCTTGAATGAGCAGTTCTTC	CSVEDRRSGLNEQFF
TRBV7-9	NA	TRBJ2-2	NA	TGTGCCAGCAGACCCGCGGGAAGGGACACCGGGGAGCTGTTTTTT	CASRPAGRDTGELFF
TRBV5-4	NA	TRBJ1-2	NA	TGTGCCAGCAGCTTGGCAGATTATGGCTACACCTTC	CASSLADYGYTF
TRBV28	TRBD1	TRBJ1-2	NA	TGTGCCAGCAGCCTTTCGGACAGGGTTGGCACCTTC	CASSLSDRVGTF